Here is one T cell receptor beta chain with its context. The sample is drawn from a study of cytomegalovirus exposure and HLA in healthy donors. The germline V gene encodes CDR1 SEHNR and CDR2 FQNEAQ (reference sequence). V shed 1 base and J shed 1 base, with 10 bases lying between them. This CDR3 comprises 15 residues. PCR primers comprised 60 Vbeta and 13 Jbeta primers. TCRdb's copy holds only in-frame clones and misses some; the assay was immunoSEQ multiplex PCR. This repertoire shows some 120,000 clones, over 80% found once; its top ten account for around 19%. Sequencing was done on a sample of PBMCs. The TCR comes from a man aged 18 to 30 in good health and CMV-seropositive. The genes are TRBV7-9 and TRBJ1-1, with D uncertain. This CDR3 reads CASSLGSRQNTEAFF. CDR3 in DNA: TGTGCCAGCAGCTTAGGTAGCCGGCAGAACACTGAAGCTTTCTTT.